These T cell receptor beta chains were read from a single sample in a study of blood T cells in healthy people across ages. TCRdb re-derived calls from the 5' RACE reads in MiXCR, one entry per CDR3 protein. Of about 900,000 distinct CDR3 sequences in the sample, 48% were seen once. Sequenced: blood. The receptors stem from a man aged 25-45 years in good health. The conserved cysteine and the conserved F or W are not part of the CDR3 here. A D gene is named only where the DNA matches it firmly.

d_call,v_call,cdr3_aa
.,TRBV6-2/TRBV6-3,ASSYRVENTEAF
TRBD1,TRBV29-1,GAGGWENEQF
.,TRBV5-1,ASSSQSGADRPYEQY
.,TRBV20-1,SATPGQRYTDTQY
.,TRBV27,ASSFTADTEQY
.,TRBV6-2/TRBV6-3,ATKVLNTEAF
.,TRBV7-8,ASGIQGMNTEAF
.,TRBV10-3,AISVSSYNEQF
.,TRBV7-6,ASSLEQSPDTQY
.,TRBV27,ASSFIGESYEQY
.,TRBV28,ASGAGSGANVLT
.,TRBV27,ASSWGGSSYEQY
.,TRBV20-1,SARVPRGGGDEQF
.,TRBV6-2/TRBV6-3,ASTTGTLDTGELF
TRBD1,TRBV18,ASSRAGDSSYEQY
.,TRBV5-1,ASSLPDSSEKLF
TRBD2,TRBV30,AWKKASGGAAEQF
.,TRBV5-1,ASSLDRSIYEQY
.,TRBV7-9,ASSVTPQETQY
TRBD1,TRBV9,ASSEGTGGAAYGYT
.,TRBV6-1,ASSLWTKETQY
.,TRBV3-1,ASSQVGRGFPYEQY
.,TRBV27,ASSLSIETHEQY
.,TRBV14,ASSQGGTGVEKLF
TRBD1,TRBV7-8,ASSFRRQGNQPQH
.,TRBV4-2,ASSPEGWSSYNSPLH
.,TRBV5-1,ASSYPPAGSLDEQF
.,TRBV12-3/TRBV12-4,ASTRDTYQPQH
.,TRBV10-2,ATQEASSSYNEQF
.,TRBV7-9,ASSFGSELYGYT
.,TRBV4-2,ASSQDTISTDTQY
.,TRBV21-1,ASSKDTTVGFLQNEQF
TRBD2,TRBV6-6,ASRAAGGEQF
.,TRBV6-5,ASSPFSAGQETQY
.,TRBV12-3/TRBV12-4,ASSPGVSYEQY
TRBD2,TRBV6-2/TRBV6-3,ASSSQLASGTNEQF
.,TRBV4-3,ASSQDFQQHQPQH
.,TRBV18,ASSPERNQPQH
.,TRBV29-1,SVEVPGANVLT
TRBD1,TRBV6-1,ASILAGGGTEAF
.,TRBV20-1,SASGTPGRT
.,TRBV18,ASSPGAGPDTQY
.,TRBV4-1,ASSLGLRGHEQY
TRBD1,TRBV6-1,ASSAGQGIVEKLF
TRBD1,TRBV29-1,SVDPPGTGRGYT
.,TRBV4-2,ASSQEGGGYGYT
.,TRBV28,ASSFRGALRGETRY
.,TRBV6-5,ASSYSKEIPNTEAF
.,TRBV3-1,ASSQDSSWGEQY
.,TRBV11-3,ASSSRKGYNEQF
TRBD2,TRBV20-1,SATSLAGGAYNEQF
TRBD2,TRBV7-2,ASSLTPFPGGPEETQY
.,TRBV12-3/TRBV12-4,ASSRGREPSTDTQY
.,TRBV25-1,ASSEPPTRSSYNEQF
.,TRBV3-1,ASSSPRDRGYT